Listed here are 16 T cell receptor beta chains from one sample, sequenced in a study of T-cell reconstitution after alpha-beta-depleted transplantation in children. The library targeted TCRbeta and was prepared with unique molecular identifiers. TCRdb redid the calling of the PCR reads with MiXCR, one entry per CDR3 protein. Altogether about a million distinct CDR3 sequences are present, roughly 29% being singletons, with the ten largest covering approximately 30%. Sample: PBMCs, mostly from graft donor cells, taken 360 days after TCRalphabeta/CD19-depleted stem cell transplant. Receptors originate from a boy in the first two years of life who had a stem cell transplant for SCID, so the T cells may come from the graft donor.

A few counts support this clonotype. V and J are TRBV27 and TRBJ2-5; TRBD1 aligns across 7 bases. Germline V gives CDR1 MNHEY, CDR2 SMNVEV (reference sequence). The trim removed 6 bases at V and 2 bases at J, leaving 9 bases unmatched. The CDR3 has 15 residues. The CDR3 DNA reads TGTGCCAGCAGGACAAGACAGGGTGGGCAAGAGACCCAGTACTTC. Encoded protein: CASRTRQGGQETQYF.

Only a few counts were recorded for this clonotype. The CDR3 is CSAASQETQYF. The CDR3 coding sequence is TGCAGTGCTGCCTCGCAAGAGACCCAGTACTTC. The gene calls are TRBV20-1 and TRBJ2-5; D not certain. V gave up 5 bases and J gave up 2 bases, with 6 bases separating them. This CDR3 contains 11 residues. Germline V CDR1 and CDR2: DFQATT, SNEGSKA (reference sequence).

This sequence joins TRBV24-1 and TRBJ2-1; TRBD1 aligns across 8 bases. Germline V gene sequence: CDR1 KGHDR, CDR2 SFDVKD. Unmatched junction bases numbered 7, after V lost 9 bases and J lost 7 bases. This CDR3 region has 13 residues. This chain's CDR3 is CATGRQGANEQFF. In DNA, the CDR3 is TGTGCCACCGGTCGGCAGGGGGCTAATGAGCAGTTCTTC.

The chain combines TRBV11-2 with TRBJ2-7; 16 nucleotides agree with TRBD2. The trim removed 7 bases at V and 6 bases at J, leaving 18 bases unmatched. This CDR3 is built from 19 residues. The germline V gene encodes CDR1 SGHAT and CDR2 FQNNGV. CDR3 in DNA: TGTGCCAGCACCCAACAGCCTCCGGGACTAGCGGGGGGGCTGACCGAGCAGTACTTC. It translates to CASTQQPPGLAGGLTEQYF.

This clonotype has more than one count but fewer than ten. The J gene is TRBJ2-2, the V gene TRBV12-3 or TRBV12-4, with D maybe TRBD1 (6 bases). The CDR3 contains 16 residues. The V end lost 1 base, the J end lost 5 bases, and 14 bases lay between the germline ends. The CDR3 here is CASSLVPGGKTGELFF. CDR3 nucleotides: TGTGCCAGCAGTTTAGTCCCTGGGGGCAAGACCGGGGAGCTGTTTTTT.

This rearrangement joins TRBV14 to TRBJ1-2; D not resolved. The V end lost 5 bases, the J end lost 4 bases, and 17 bases lay between the germline ends. Germline V CDR1 and CDR2: SGHDN, FVKESK. CDR3 length: 15 amino acids. The CDR3: CASSGTGLGSYGYTF. In DNA form, the CDR3 reads TGTGCCAGCAGCGGTACCGGGCTGGGGAGCTATGGCTACACCTTC. Complete variable domain (other parts from reference TRBV14 and TRBJ1-2): EAGVTQFPSHSVIEKGQTVTLRCDPISGHDNLYWYRRVMGKEIKFLLHFVKESKQDESGMPNNRFLAERTGGTYSTLKVQPAELEDSGVYFCASSGTGLGSYGYTFGSGTRLTVV.

This chain connects TRBV11-2 to TRBJ1-5; TRBD1 is a possible D gene (5 bases). V was trimmed by 0 bases and J by 4 bases, leaving 7 bases between them. The CDR3 extends over 14 amino acids. CDR1 is SGHAT, CDR2 FQNNGV, per germline. CDR3 sequence reads: CASSLEGENQPQHF. The CDR3 DNA reads as TGTGCCAGCAGCTTAGAAGGGGAGAATCAGCCCCAGCATTTT.

This clonotype turned up a few times. The V call is TRBV12-3 or TRBV12-4, the J call TRBJ1-5, with unresolved D. Trimming stripped 3 bases from V and 0 bases from J, with 6 bases between. CDR3 length: 14 amino acids. CDR3 sequence: CASSLKYSNQPQHF. Written as DNA, the CDR3 is TGTGCCAGCAGTTTGAAGTATAGCAATCAGCCCCAGCATTTT.

The chain links TRBV6-1 to TRBJ1-2; no clear D. Germline-derived CDR1 and CDR2 are MNHNS and SASEGT. V dropped 7 bases and J dropped 5 bases, with 20 bases sitting between them. The CDR3 contains 15 residues. The CDR3: CASNEQLARSYGYTF. The CDR3 nucleotides are TGTGCCAGCAACGAACAGCTGGCCAGATCTTATGGCTACACCTTC.

The rearrangement links TRBV28 to TRBJ2-5; TRBD2 might be the D (6 bases). Per the germline V gene, CDR1 is MDHEN and CDR2 is SYDVKM. The CDR3 totals 14 residues. Trimming pared 5 bases from V and 5 bases from J, leaving 15 bases between. The DNA of the CDR3 is TGTGCCAGCAGTCTCGCGACTAGATTGGAGACCCAGTACTTC. Translation: CASSLATRLETQYF.

V gene TRBV28 combines with J gene TRBJ1-5, with 10 positions matching TRBD1. The germline CDR1 and CDR2 sequences are MDHEN and SYDVKM. The CDR3 covers 16 residues. V lost 1 base, J lost 4 bases, and 4 bases stayed unmatched. This chain's CDR3 is CASSLSDRGWNQPQHF. CDR3 nucleotides: TGTGCCAGCAGTTTATCGGACAGGGGGTGGAATCAGCCCCAGCATTTT.

This clonotype was detected a few times. The genes are TRBV2 and TRBJ2-2; D is undetermined. The CDR3 is 10 residues long. From germline, CDR1 is SNHLY and CDR2 FYNNEI. Trimming stripped 10 bases from V and 7 bases from J, with 7 bases between. The CDR3 spells CATRDGELFF. CDR3 nucleotides: TGTGCCACGCGAGACGGGGAGCTGTTTTTT. The whole variable domain, filled in from reference TRBV2 and TRBJ2-2, reads EPEVTQTPSHQVTQMGQEVILRCVPISNHLYFYWYRQILGQKVEFLVSFYNNEISEKSEIFDDQFSVERPDGSNFTLKIRSTKLEDSAMYFCATRDGELFFGEGSRLTVL.

This sequence joins TRBV20-1 and TRBJ2-5; 10 nucleotides line up with TRBD2. The CDR3 runs to 16 residues. With 0 bases clipped from V and 0 bases from J, the junction kept 4 bases outside the gene matches. Germline loops: CDR1 DFQATT, CDR2 SNEGSKA (reference sequence). CDR3 sequence: CSARDLGLAYQETQYF. For the CDR3, the DNA is TGCAGTGCTAGAGATCTGGGACTAGCGTACCAAGAGACCCAGTACTTC.

This clonotype was observed a handful of times. This rearrangement joins TRBV12-3 or TRBV12-4 to TRBJ2-1, with D perhaps TRBD2 (6 bases). The CDR3 spans 13 residues. Trimming left V 5 bases short and J 9 bases short, with 14 bases between. CDR3 sequence (DNA): TGTGCCAGCAGTGGGCTAGCGACGGGTGAGCAGTTCTTC. As protein: CASSGLATGEQFF.

The gene calls are TRBV10-3 and TRBJ2-3, with TRBD2 matching 11 bases. The ends lost 3 bases at V and 3 bases at J; junction bases unmatched: 8. The V gene's germline CDR1 is ENHRY and CDR2 SYGVKD. The CDR3 loop spans 17 amino acids. Written as DNA, the CDR3 is TGTGCCATCAGTGACCGGCTAGCGGGGGGCGATACAGATACGCAGTATTTT. It is translated as CAISDRLAGGDTDTQYF.

The chain uses TRBV6-1 and TRBJ2-3; perhaps TRBD1 as D (6 bases). The germline V gene encodes CDR1 MNHNS and CDR2 SASEGT. The CDR3 is 17 residues long. V was shortened by 6 bases and J by 0 bases, with 19 bases between the two germline ends. The CDR3 loop reads CASRETGTALSTDTQYF. The DNA for the CDR3 is TGTGCCAGCAGGGAAACAGGGACGGCTCTCAGCACAGATACGCAGTATTTT.